Sequencing of this T cell receptor beta chain was carried out in a study of cytomegalovirus exposure and HLA in healthy donors. The CDR3 is 15 amino acids. Germline CDR1 MNHNY, CDR2 SVGAGI (reference sequence). Trimming took 6 bases from V and 0 from J, leaving 12 bases between them. Broader study findings: Reported performance of the classifier showed diagnosis of cytomegalovirus status with high specificity and sensitivity.

This clone came up once. What it binds is unknown. Libraries were prepared by immunoSEQ multiplex PCR; TCRdb keeps only in-frame clonotypes and omits some of them. The data hold about 57,000 clones, with roughly 93% observed a single time. This receptor was taken from a woman aged 18 to 35 in good health and CMV-seronegative. Sequencing was performed on PBMCs. The chain links TRBV6-6 to TRBJ1-5, with D maybe TRBD1 (5 bases). In DNA form, the CDR3 reads TGTGCCAGCAGCCCCCGGGGGGGTAGCAATCAGCCCCAGCATTTT. Amino acids: CASSPRGGSNQPQHF.